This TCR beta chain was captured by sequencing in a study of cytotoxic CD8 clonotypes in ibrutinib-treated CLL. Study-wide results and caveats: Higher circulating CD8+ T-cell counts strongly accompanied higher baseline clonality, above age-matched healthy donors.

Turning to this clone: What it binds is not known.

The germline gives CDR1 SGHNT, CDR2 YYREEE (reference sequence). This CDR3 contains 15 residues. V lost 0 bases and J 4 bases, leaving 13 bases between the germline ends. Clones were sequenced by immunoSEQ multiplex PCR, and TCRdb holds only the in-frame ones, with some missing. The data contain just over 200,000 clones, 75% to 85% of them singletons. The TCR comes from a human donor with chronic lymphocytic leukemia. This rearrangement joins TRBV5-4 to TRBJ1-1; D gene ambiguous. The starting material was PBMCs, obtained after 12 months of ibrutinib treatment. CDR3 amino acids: CASSLGLHGVTEAFF. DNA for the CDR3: TGTGCCAGCAGCTTGGGACTTCATGGGGTCACTGAAGCTTTCTTT.